This TCR beta chain was recovered during a study of human T cells and chemical hapten exposure. Time point defined: patch test 2, 6 weeks after DPC sensitization. The treatment was: therapeutic diphenylcyclopropenone sensitization with weekly scalp DPC. This CDR3 is built from 12 residues. Germline assignment: CDR1 SQVTM and CDR2 ANQGSEA. This clonotype has ten or more counts. TCRdb independently ran MiXCR on the RACE reads; one entry per CDR3 protein. The sample consists of tens of thousands of distinct CDR3 sequences, 9.5% to 11% of them appearing once. The sample consisted of whole blood, taken in connection with sensitization to the hapten diphenylcyclopropenone (DPC). The TCR originated in a man aged 40-55 years with alopecia areata. Some clones in this sample may be carry-over from other donors' samples. The gene calls are TRBV29-1 and TRBJ1-1; D gene ambiguous. The CDR3 sequence: CSTTEANTEAFF. DNA for the CDR3: TGCAGTACCACAGAAGCGAACACTGAAGCTTTCTTT.